The 20 T cell receptor beta chains in this list originate from one sample, sequenced in a study of control samples from healthy donors and cancer patients. Assay: immunoSEQ multiplex PCR; the TCRdb copy retains only in-frame clones and omits some. The sample lists around 30,000 clones, around 86% occurring once. The sample consisted of PBMCs. The receptors derive from a woman aged 40-49 years with lung cancer.

The J gene is TRBJ2-2, the V gene TRBV2; D not certain. Trimming removed 3 bases at V and 8 bases at J, with 13 bases between. There are 14 residues in the CDR3. Germline-derived CDR1 and CDR2 are SNHLY and FYNNEI. CDR3 nucleotides: TGTGCCAGCAGTGAGGAGTCCTTTCGGGGGGAGCTGTTTTTT. It codes for CASSEESFRGELFF.

J is TRBJ1-2 and V is TRBV4-1; D unresolved. CDR1 is MGHRA and CDR2 is YSYEKL in the germline V gene. Trimming removed 1 base from V and 8 bases from J, with 11 bases in between. CDR3 length: 13 residues. The CDR3 region is CASSQGTREGYTF. CDR3 coding DNA: TGCGCCAGCAGCCAAGGGACCCGGGAGGGCTACACCTTC.

This clone turned up a few times. The chain joins TRBV24-1 to TRBJ2-1; D remains ambiguous. Germline V gene sequence: CDR1 KGHDR, CDR2 SFDVKD. The V end was cut by 3 bases, the J end by 7 bases, with 3 bases between. The CDR3 extends over 11 amino acids. The CDR3 DNA sequence: TGTGCCACCAGTGATCGGAATGAGCAGTTCTTC. This encodes CATSDRNEQFF.

This clone was observed a few times. The chain couples TRBV5-5 to TRBJ1-2; no firm D call. The ends were cut back, 4 bases at V and 0 bases at J, with 10 bases in the middle. Looked up from germline, CDR1 is SGHKS and CDR2 is YYEKEE (reference sequence). The CDR3 is 14 amino acids. Here the CDR3 reads CASSLELSNYGYTF. CDR3 sequence (DNA): TGTGCCAGCAGCCTCGAACTGTCTAACTATGGCTACACCTTC.

This chain links TRBV7-9 with TRBJ1-2; unclear D gene. The germline V and J ends were trimmed by 4 bases and 4 bases, with 22 bases remaining between them. CDR1 is SEHNR and CDR2 is FQNEAQ in the germline V gene (reference sequence). CDR3 length: 17 residues. The DNA of the CDR3 is TGTGCCAGCAGCTCACAGAAGGTGGCCAGAGACGTCTATGGCTACACCTTC. This encodes CASSSQKVARDVYGYTF. Filled out from reference TRBV7-9 and TRBJ1-2, the complete variable domain reads DTGVSQNPRHKITKRGQNVTFRCDPISEHNRLYWYRQTLGQGPEFLTYFQNEAQLEKSRLLSDRFSAERPKGSFSTLEIQRTEQGDSAMYLCASSSQKVARDVYGYTFGSGTRLTVV.

CDR3 DNA: TGCGCCAGCAGCTTGGCTAGCACTCCCCCTCAAGAGACCCAGTACTTC. As protein: CASSLASTPPQETQYF. The chain employs TRBV5-1 and TRBJ2-5, with a possible D match to TRBD2 (5 bases). Germline V lookup: CDR1 SGHRS, CDR2 YFSETQ. This CDR3 is 16 amino acids long. V lost 0 bases and J lost 2, with 14 bases in between.

This chain links TRBV4-1 with TRBJ2-3, with 15 bases matching TRBD2. The J segment lost 2 bases and the V segment lost 2 bases, leaving 5 bases of the junction unmatched. CDR1 and CDR2 from the germline V gene are MGHRA and YSYEKL. The CDR3 contains 18 residues. In DNA form, the CDR3 reads TGCGCCAGCAGCCAAACCGGGACTAGCGGGGGGCACACAGATACGCAGTATTTT. This encodes CASSQTGTSGGHTDTQYF.

Worth noting for this clone: Its ends do not fully match the called genes, so a read error is possible. V gene TRBV7-9 combines with J gene TRBJ2-7; D is perhaps TRBD1 (5 bases). Germline V gene lookup returns CDR1 SEHNR and CDR2 FQNEAQ (reference sequence). The CDR3 contains 12 residues. The CDR3 is CASSSQGYEQCF. CDR3 sequence (DNA): TGTGCCAGCAGCTCTCAGGGTTACGAGCAGTGCTTC.

This clone was observed a handful of times. The chain employs TRBV30 and TRBJ1-2; D remains unclear. The V gene's germline CDR1 is GTSNPN and CDR2 SVGIG (reference sequence). V gave up 4 bases and J gave up 7 bases, with 16 bases separating them. The CDR3 length is 13 residues. CDR3 nucleotide sequence: TGTGCCTGGAAGCAGGTCTCAAGAACTGGCTACACCTTC. Translated, it gives CAWKQVSRTGYTF.

This chain connects TRBV5-6 to TRBJ2-2; 7 nucleotides match TRBD2. The ends lost 3 bases at V and 5 bases at J; junction bases unmatched: 4. The CDR3 spans 14 residues. In germline, CDR1 is SGHDT, CDR2 YYEEEE. CDR3 region: CASSWGGWTGELFF. The CDR3 bases are TGTGCCAGCAGCTGGGGGGGTTGGACCGGGGAGCTGTTTTTT.

The chain employs TRBV19 and TRBJ2-6; TRBD1 might be the D (6 bases). From germline, CDR1 is LNHDA and CDR2 SQIVND (reference sequence). The V and J ends lost 5 bases and 4 bases respectively, with 12 bases between them. The CDR3 contains 15 residues. DNA for the CDR3: TGTGCCAGTAGTGGGGGCGGCGCAGGGGCCAACGTCCTGACTTTC. This translates into CASSGGGAGANVLTF.

The V and J genes are TRBV6-5 and TRBJ2-7, with TRBD1 matching over 9 bases. This CDR3 is 15 amino acids long. Trimming took 7 bases from V and 9 from J; bases not matched to a gene: 16. Germline V gene sequence: CDR1 MNHEY, CDR2 SVGAGI. CDR3 loop: CASKPATGGALGQYF. For the CDR3, the DNA is TGTGCCAGCAAACCCGCTACAGGGGGCGCTTTGGGGCAGTACTTC.

J is TRBJ2-7 and V is TRBV19; 9 nucleotides agree with TRBD2. Unmatched junction bases numbered 14, after V lost 5 bases and J lost 3 bases. Germline loops: CDR1 LNHDA, CDR2 SQIVND (reference sequence). This CDR3 is 17 amino acids long. The CDR3 sequence: CASSASGGSSRSYEQYF. CDR3 DNA sequence: TGTGCCAGTAGTGCCAGCGGGGGGTCCTCTCGAAGCTACGAGCAGTACTTC.

V is TRBV24-1 and J is TRBJ1-2; D may be TRBD1 (6 bases). CDR3 length equals 14 residues. Germline V CDR1 and CDR2: KGHDR, SFDVKD. V gave up 3 bases and J gave up 8 bases, with 15 bases separating them. The chain's CDR3 is CATSDGTGLKGYTF. CDR3 bases: TGTGCCACCAGTGATGGCACAGGGTTGAAGGGCTACACCTTC.

This clone was counted between two and nine times. This CDR3 reads CASSRTGAFQPQHF. In nucleotides, the CDR3 is TGTGCCAGTAGTAGGACAGGGGCGTTTCAGCCCCAGCATTTT. This chain links TRBV19 with TRBJ1-5; 9 bases fit TRBD1. From germline, CDR1 is LNHDA and CDR2 SQIVND (reference sequence). With 4 bases clipped from V and 6 bases from J, the junction kept 4 bases outside the gene matches. This CDR3 region has 14 residues.

Here the CDR3 reads CASSFNPEDVMYGYTF. CDR3 in DNA: TGTGCCAGCAGCTTTAACCCCGAGGACGTGATGTATGGCTACACCTTC. The V gene is TRBV7-6, the J gene TRBJ1-2; the D is unclear. V lost 3 bases to trimming and J lost 5 bases, with 19 bases between them. This CDR3 region has 16 residues. The V gene's germline CDR1 is SGHVS and CDR2 FNYEAQ.

This clone was detected once. This chain connects TRBV19 to TRBJ1-2; a weak D match, TRBD1 (5 bases). CDR3 length: 15 amino acids. V dropped 5 bases and J dropped 5 bases, with 18 bases sitting between them. Germline assignment: CDR1 LNHDA and CDR2 SQIVND (reference sequence). The CDR3 nucleotides read TGTGCCAGTAGTCCCTCAGGGTTAGCAGGTTATGGCTACACCTTC. Translated, it gives CASSPSGLAGYGYTF.

The V and J genes are TRBV3-1 (or the pseudogene TRBV3-2) and TRBJ1-2, with D unclear. CDR3 length: 18 residues. Germline V gene sequence: CDR1 LGHDT, CDR2 YNNKEL (reference sequence). Trimming stripped 1 base from V and 4 bases from J, with 22 bases between. Written as DNA, the CDR3 is TGTGCCAGCAGCCAAGGAGAGGTTCGGACCCCCATTGGCTATGGCTACACCTTC. This sequence encodes CASSQGEVRTPIGYGYTF.

The rearrangement joins TRBV19 to TRBJ2-7; 8 bases are shared with TRBD1. Per the germline V gene, CDR1 is LNHDA and CDR2 is SQIVND (reference sequence). The CDR3 runs to 14 residues. V shed 3 bases and J 3 bases; nucleotides not matched to a gene: 4. DNA for the CDR3: TGTGCCAGTAGTATGGGGACAGGATTCTACGAGCAGTACTTC. Translated: CASSMGTGFYEQYF.

V gene TRBV5-1 combines with J gene TRBJ2-5, with 9 positions matching TRBD1. V was pared by 4 bases and J by 6 bases, with 10 bases of the junction left unmatched. Germline V gives CDR1 SGHRS, CDR2 YFSETQ. This CDR3 has 15 residues. The CDR3 loop is CASSLGTGQRKTQYF. The CDR3 coding sequence is TGCGCCAGCAGCCTCGGGACAGGGCAACGAAAGACCCAGTACTTC.